These T cell receptor beta chains were read from a single sample in a study of blood T cells in healthy people across ages. A single record per CDR3 protein comes from TCRdb applying MiXCR to the 5' RACE reads. The repertoire holds around 1.7 million distinct CDR3 sequences, with approximately 28% as singletons. Specimen: blood. These receptors all come from a woman aged 30 to 39 in good health. Each CDR3 is given with its conserved first and last residue. The order of the fields is clone size, J gene, V gene, D gene, CDR3 protein, CDR3 DNA. A D gene is named only where the DNA matches it firmly. A clone size is listed for some rows: how often the clone was seen (once, few, many), or a class if it is expanded.

clone size: few; J gene: TRBJ2-1; V gene: TRBV2; D gene: NA; CDR3 protein: CASSEGPTGPGDEQFF; CDR3 DNA: TGTGCCAGCAGTGAAGGTCCAACAGGGCCGGGCGATGAGCAGTTCTTC
clone size: few; J gene: TRBJ2-1; V gene: TRBV12-3/TRBV12-4; D gene: TRBD2; CDR3 protein: CASSLEGLAGVYNEQFF; CDR3 DNA: TGTGCCAGCAGTTTGGAGGGACTAGCGGGGGTGTACAATGAGCAGTTCTTC
clone size: few; J gene: TRBJ2-1; V gene: TRBV29-1; D gene: TRBD2; CDR3 protein: CSVQPSGSYNEQFF; CDR3 DNA: TGCAGCGTTCAGCCTAGCGGGAGTTACAATGAGCAGTTCTTC
clone size: NA; J gene: TRBJ2-3; V gene: TRBV12-3/TRBV12-4; D gene: TRBD1; CDR3 protein: CAGRDRRQLLDTQYF; CDR3 DNA: TGTGCCGGCAGGGACAGGAGACAATTACTTGATACGCAGTATTTT
clone size: few; J gene: TRBJ1-1; V gene: TRBV7-8; D gene: NA; CDR3 protein: CASSYRDLMNTEAFF; CDR3 DNA: TGTGCCAGCAGTTACCGGGACCTAATGAACACTGAAGCTTTCTTT
clone size: NA; J gene: TRBJ2-5; V gene: TRBV9; D gene: NA; CDR3 protein: CASNDGPRGETQYF; CDR3 DNA: TGTGCCAGCAACGACGGCCCCCGGGGAGAGACCCAGTACTTC
clone size: NA; J gene: TRBJ1-1; V gene: TRBV10-2; D gene: NA; CDR3 protein: CASSESAPRSTEAFF; CDR3 DNA: TGCGCCAGCAGTGAGTCGGCCCCTCGGAGCACTGAAGCTTTCTTT
clone size: NA; J gene: TRBJ1-1; V gene: TRBV12-3/TRBV12-4; D gene: NA; CDR3 protein: CASTNLGGAKEAFF; CDR3 DNA: TGTGCCAGCACCAATTTGGGGGGTGCAAAGGAGGCTTTCTTT
clone size: many; J gene: TRBJ2-7; V gene: TRBV29-1; D gene: NA; CDR3 protein: CSVGGQLYEQYF; CDR3 DNA: TGCAGCGTTGGGGGACAACTTTACGAGCAGTACTTC
clone size: NA; J gene: TRBJ2-4; V gene: TRBV20-1; D gene: NA; CDR3 protein: CSAMGHKDIQYF; CDR3 DNA: TGCAGTGCTATGGGGCACAAAGACATTCAGTACTTC
clone size: many; J gene: TRBJ2-1; V gene: TRBV29-1; D gene: NA; CDR3 protein: CSVSDHNEQFF; CDR3 DNA: TGCAGCGTTTCGGACCACAATGAGCAGTTCTTC
clone size: many; J gene: TRBJ2-3; V gene: TRBV29-1; D gene: NA; CDR3 protein: CSVVRTAGGTDTQYF; CDR3 DNA: TGCAGCGTAGTACGGACCGCCGGCGGCACAGATACGCAGTATTTT
clone size: NA; J gene: TRBJ2-7; V gene: TRBV30; D gene: TRBD1; CDR3 protein: CAWSETGSSYEQYF; CDR3 DNA: TGTGCCTGGAGTGAGACAGGGAGCTCCTACGAGCAGTACTTC
clone size: NA; J gene: TRBJ2-7; V gene: TRBV2; D gene: NA; CDR3 protein: CASSKESPSGEQYF; CDR3 DNA: TGTGCCAGCAGCAAAGAATCCCCATCGGGCGAGCAGTACTTC
clone size: few; J gene: TRBJ2-2; V gene: TRBV7-2; D gene: NA; CDR3 protein: CAGSFTQTGELFF; CDR3 DNA: TGTGCCGGCAGCTTCACCCAAACCGGGGAGCTGTTTTTT
clone size: few; J gene: TRBJ1-2; V gene: TRBV19; D gene: NA; CDR3 protein: CASSIDLAGYTF; CDR3 DNA: TGTGCCAGTAGTATAGATCTGGCTGGCTACACCTTC
clone size: NA; J gene: TRBJ1-5; V gene: TRBV5-1; D gene: NA; CDR3 protein: CASSPGLENQPQHF; CDR3 DNA: TGCGCCAGCAGCCCCGGCCTGGAAAATCAGCCCCAGCATTTT
clone size: NA; J gene: TRBJ1-6; V gene: TRBV3-1; D gene: TRBD1; CDR3 protein: CASSQGQGGLHF; CDR3 DNA: TGTGCCAGCAGCCAAGGACAGGGAGGCCTCCACTTT
clone size: NA; J gene: TRBJ1-3; V gene: TRBV5-5; D gene: TRBD1; CDR3 protein: CASSQDRDYSGNTIYF; CDR3 DNA: TGTGCCAGCAGCCAGGACAGGGACTACTCTGGAAACACCATATATTTT
clone size: few; J gene: TRBJ2-5; V gene: TRBV12-3/TRBV12-4; D gene: TRBD2; CDR3 protein: CASSLSSGGAETQYF; CDR3 DNA: TGTGCCAGCAGCCTGAGTAGCGGGGGGGCAGAGACCCAGTACTTC
clone size: many; J gene: TRBJ2-3; V gene: TRBV4-3; D gene: NA; CDR3 protein: CASSQEGRKHTQYF; CDR3 DNA: TGCGCCAGCAGCCAAGAGGGGAGGAAACATACGCAGTATTTT
clone size: NA; J gene: TRBJ1-4; V gene: TRBV5-1; D gene: NA; CDR3 protein: CASRRGETNEKLFF; CDR3 DNA: TGCGCCAGCAGGCGGGGTGAGACGAATGAAAAACTGTTTTTT
clone size: many; J gene: TRBJ2-1; V gene: TRBV6-1; D gene: TRBD2; CDR3 protein: CASRKGLAASYNEQFF; CDR3 DNA: TGTGCCAGCAGGAAAGGACTAGCGGCCTCCTACAATGAGCAGTTCTTC
clone size: few; J gene: TRBJ2-1; V gene: TRBV2; D gene: TRBD2; CDR3 protein: CASRERGTRAYNEQFF; CDR3 DNA: TGTGCCAGCAGGGAAAGGGGGACTAGGGCCTACAATGAGCAGTTCTTC
clone size: few; J gene: TRBJ2-7; V gene: TRBV12-3/TRBV12-4; D gene: NA; CDR3 protein: CASSSDPAYNEQYF; CDR3 DNA: TGTGCCAGCAGTTCCGATCCAGCTTACAACGAGCAGTACTTC
clone size: many; J gene: TRBJ2-7; V gene: TRBV15; D gene: NA; CDR3 protein: CATSGGGALYEQYF; CDR3 DNA: TGTGCCACCAGCGGAGGGGGTGCGCTCTACGAGCAGTACTTC
clone size: many; J gene: TRBJ2-7; V gene: TRBV6-5; D gene: TRBD2; CDR3 protein: CASNQRGDEQYF; CDR3 DNA: TGTGCCAGCAACCAACGGGGGGACGAGCAGTACTTC
clone size: few; J gene: TRBJ2-1; V gene: TRBV6-4; D gene: TRBD2; CDR3 protein: CASSDSGGGAGEQFF; CDR3 DNA: TGTGCCAGCAGTGACTCAGGCGGGGGGGCCGGTGAGCAGTTCTTC
clone size: NA; J gene: TRBJ2-2; V gene: TRBV9; D gene: NA; CDR3 protein: CASRPFPGLDTGELFF; CDR3 DNA: TGTGCCAGCAGACCCTTTCCGGGGCTCGACACCGGGGAGCTGTTTTTT
clone size: few; J gene: TRBJ2-5; V gene: TRBV20-1; D gene: NA; CDR3 protein: CSAQTGMGETQYF; CDR3 DNA: TGCAGTGCGCAAACAGGGATGGGGGAGACCCAGTACTTC
clone size: many; J gene: TRBJ2-7; V gene: TRBV4-3; D gene: TRBD1; CDR3 protein: CASSLSGTGIYEQYF; CDR3 DNA: TGCGCCAGCAGCCTTTCCGGGACAGGGATCTACGAGCAGTACTTC
clone size: NA; J gene: TRBJ2-7; V gene: TRBV28; D gene: TRBD2; CDR3 protein: CAGSLAPPRERGEQYF; CDR3 DNA: TGTGCCGGCAGTTTAGCCCCTCCGAGGGAGCGGGGCGAGCAGTACTTC
clone size: NA; J gene: TRBJ2-1; V gene: TRBV5-1; D gene: TRBD2; CDR3 protein: CASSLVAGGHYNEQFF; CDR3 DNA: TGCGCCAGCAGCTTGGTAGCGGGGGGGCATTACAATGAGCAGTTCTTC
clone size: many; J gene: TRBJ2-7; V gene: TRBV5-1; D gene: NA; CDR3 protein: CASSSQGSSGKTYEQYF; CDR3 DNA: TGCGCCAGCAGCTCGCAGGGGTCTAGCGGCAAGACCTACGAGCAGTACTTC
clone size: NA; J gene: TRBJ2-4; V gene: TRBV20-1; D gene: NA; CDR3 protein: CSASGPSGGKNIQYF; CDR3 DNA: TGCAGTGCTTCCGGACCTTCTGGGGGCAAAAACATTCAGTACTTC
clone size: many; J gene: TRBJ2-7; V gene: TRBV10-3; D gene: TRBD1; CDR3 protein: CAISRTGYDEQYF; CDR3 DNA: TGTGCCATCAGTCGGACAGGGTACGACGAGCAGTACTTC
clone size: many; J gene: TRBJ2-3; V gene: TRBV28; D gene: NA; CDR3 protein: CASSLRGLRTDTQYF; CDR3 DNA: TGTGCCAGCAGTTTGCGCGGGTTACGCACAGATACGCAGTATTTT
clone size: NA; J gene: TRBJ2-7; V gene: TRBV6-5; D gene: TRBD2; CDR3 protein: CASRLAGGWSYNEQYF; CDR3 DNA: TGTGCCAGCAGGTTAGCGGGAGGATGGTCCTACAATGAGCAGTACTTC
clone size: NA; J gene: TRBJ1-2; V gene: TRBV5-5; D gene: NA; CDR3 protein: CASSRDTMNGYTF; CDR3 DNA: TGTGCCAGCAGCCGGGACACCATGAATGGCTACACCTTC
clone size: few; J gene: TRBJ2-5; V gene: TRBV20-1; D gene: TRBD2; CDR3 protein: CSAQRGGYQETQYF; CDR3 DNA: TGCAGTGCGCAGCGGGGGGGATACCAAGAGACCCAGTACTTC
clone size: few; J gene: TRBJ1-2; V gene: TRBV29-1; D gene: NA; CDR3 protein: CSVETASGYTF; CDR3 DNA: TGCAGCGTTGAGACAGCTAGTGGCTACACCTTC
clone size: few; J gene: TRBJ2-5; V gene: TRBV5-1; D gene: TRBD2; CDR3 protein: CTSGRSGGYKQYF; CDR3 DNA: TGCACCAGCGGGAGATCAGGCGGCTACAAGCAGTACTTC